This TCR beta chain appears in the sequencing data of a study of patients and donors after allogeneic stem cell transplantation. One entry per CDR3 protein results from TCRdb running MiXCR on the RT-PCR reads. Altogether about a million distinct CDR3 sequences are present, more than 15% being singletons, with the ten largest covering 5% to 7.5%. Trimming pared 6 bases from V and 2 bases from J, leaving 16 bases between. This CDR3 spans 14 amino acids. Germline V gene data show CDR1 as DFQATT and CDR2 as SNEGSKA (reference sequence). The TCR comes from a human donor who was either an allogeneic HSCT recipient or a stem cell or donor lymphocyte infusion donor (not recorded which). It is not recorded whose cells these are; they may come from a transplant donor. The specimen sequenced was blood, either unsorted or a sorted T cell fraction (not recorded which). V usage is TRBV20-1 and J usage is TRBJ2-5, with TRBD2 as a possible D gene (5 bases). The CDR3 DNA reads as TGCAGTGCCGGGGTGGCGGGCCCACAAGAGACCCAGTACTTC. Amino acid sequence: CSAGVAGPQETQYF.